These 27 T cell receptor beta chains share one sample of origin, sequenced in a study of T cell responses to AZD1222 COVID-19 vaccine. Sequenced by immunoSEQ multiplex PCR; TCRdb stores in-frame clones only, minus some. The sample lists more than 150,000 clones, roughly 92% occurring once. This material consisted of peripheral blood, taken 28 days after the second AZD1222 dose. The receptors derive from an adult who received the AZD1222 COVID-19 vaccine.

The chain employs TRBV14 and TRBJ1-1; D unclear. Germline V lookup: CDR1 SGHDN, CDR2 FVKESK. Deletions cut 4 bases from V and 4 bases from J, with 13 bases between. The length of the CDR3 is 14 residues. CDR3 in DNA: TGTGCCAGCAGCCCCCGCCAAGGAGGCACTGAAGCTTTCTTT. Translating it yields CASSPRQGGTEAFF.

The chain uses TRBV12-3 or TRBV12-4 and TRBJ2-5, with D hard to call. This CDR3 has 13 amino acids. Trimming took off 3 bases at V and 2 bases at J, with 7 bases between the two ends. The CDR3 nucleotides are TGTGCCAGCAGTTTTTACTTACAAGAGACCCAGTACTTC. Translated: CASSFYLQETQYF.

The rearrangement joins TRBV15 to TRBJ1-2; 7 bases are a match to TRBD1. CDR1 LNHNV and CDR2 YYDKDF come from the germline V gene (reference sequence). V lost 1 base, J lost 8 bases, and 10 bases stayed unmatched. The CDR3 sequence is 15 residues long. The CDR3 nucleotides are TGTGCCACCAGCAGAGGTCCGGGACAGACTAGAGGCTACACCTTC. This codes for CATSRGPGQTRGYTF.

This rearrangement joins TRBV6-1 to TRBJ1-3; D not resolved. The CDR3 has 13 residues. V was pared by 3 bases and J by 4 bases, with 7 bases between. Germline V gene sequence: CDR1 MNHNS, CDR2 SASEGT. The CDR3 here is CASSDPAGNTIYF. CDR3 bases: TGTGCCAGCAGTGATCCAGCCGGAAACACCATATATTTT.

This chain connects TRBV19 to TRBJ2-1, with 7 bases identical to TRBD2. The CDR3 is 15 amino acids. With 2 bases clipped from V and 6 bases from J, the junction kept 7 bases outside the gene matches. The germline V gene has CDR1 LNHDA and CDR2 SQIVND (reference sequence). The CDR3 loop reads CASSIWTRGVNEQFF. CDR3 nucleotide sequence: TGTGCCAGTAGTATATGGACTAGGGGTGTCAATGAGCAGTTCTTC.

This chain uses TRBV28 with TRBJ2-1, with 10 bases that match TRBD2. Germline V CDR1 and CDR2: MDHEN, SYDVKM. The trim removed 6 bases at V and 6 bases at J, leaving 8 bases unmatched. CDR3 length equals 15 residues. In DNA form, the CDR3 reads TGTGCCAGCAGGGGTCTAGCGGGAGACCCCAATGAGCAGTTCTTC. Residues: CASRGLAGDPNEQFF. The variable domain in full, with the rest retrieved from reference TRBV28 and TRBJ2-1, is DVKVTQSSRYLVKRTGEKVFLECVQDMDHENMFWYRQDPGLGLRLIYFSYDVKMKEKGDIPEGYSVSREKKERFSLILESASTNQTSMYLCASRGLAGDPNEQFFGPGTRLTVL.

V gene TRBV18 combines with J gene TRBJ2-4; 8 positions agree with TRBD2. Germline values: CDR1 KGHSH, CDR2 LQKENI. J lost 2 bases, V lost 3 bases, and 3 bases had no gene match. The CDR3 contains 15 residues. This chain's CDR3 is CASSPRGGTKNIQYF. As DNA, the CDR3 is TGTGCCAGCTCACCCCGGGGGGGAACCAAAAACATTCAGTACTTC.

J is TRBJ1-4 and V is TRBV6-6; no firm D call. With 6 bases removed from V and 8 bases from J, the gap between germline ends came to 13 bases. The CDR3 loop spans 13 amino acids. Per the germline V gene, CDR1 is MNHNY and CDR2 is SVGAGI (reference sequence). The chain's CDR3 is CASRPDGREKLFF. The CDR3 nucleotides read TGTGCCAGCAGACCCGATGGTAGGGAAAAACTGTTTTTT.

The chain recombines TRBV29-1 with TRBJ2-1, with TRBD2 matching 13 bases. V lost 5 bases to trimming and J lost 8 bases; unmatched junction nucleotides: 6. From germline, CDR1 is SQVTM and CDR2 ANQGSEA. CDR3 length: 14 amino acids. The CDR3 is CSVWTSGSIDEQFF. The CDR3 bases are TGCAGCGTTTGGACTAGCGGGAGTATAGATGAGCAGTTCTTC.

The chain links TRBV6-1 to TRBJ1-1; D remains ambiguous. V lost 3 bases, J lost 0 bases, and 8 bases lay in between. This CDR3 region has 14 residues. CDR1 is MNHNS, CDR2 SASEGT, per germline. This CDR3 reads CASSEGYLNTEAFF. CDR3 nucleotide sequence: TGTGCCAGCAGTGAGGGGTACCTGAACACTGAAGCTTTCTTT.

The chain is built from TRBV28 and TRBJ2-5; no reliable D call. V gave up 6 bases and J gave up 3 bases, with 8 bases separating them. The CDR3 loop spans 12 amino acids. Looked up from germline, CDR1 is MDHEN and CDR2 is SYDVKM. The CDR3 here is CASSLNEETQYF. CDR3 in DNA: TGTGCCAGCAGCTTAAACGAAGAGACCCAGTACTTC.

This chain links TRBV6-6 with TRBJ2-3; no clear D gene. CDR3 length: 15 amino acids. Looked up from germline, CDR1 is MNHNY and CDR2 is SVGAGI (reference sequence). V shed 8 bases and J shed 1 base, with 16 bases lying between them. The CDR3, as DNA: TGTGCCAGCGGCGACCAGAGTAGACGCACAGATACGCAGTATTTT. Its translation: CASGDQSRRTDTQYF.

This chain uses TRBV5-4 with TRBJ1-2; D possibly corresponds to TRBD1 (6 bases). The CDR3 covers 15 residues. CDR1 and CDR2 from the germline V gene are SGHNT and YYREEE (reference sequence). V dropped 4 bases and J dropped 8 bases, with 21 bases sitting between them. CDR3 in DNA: TGTGCCAGCAGCCCAGCAGGGACACTCTTGGGAGGCTACACCTTC. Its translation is CASSPAGTLLGGYTF.

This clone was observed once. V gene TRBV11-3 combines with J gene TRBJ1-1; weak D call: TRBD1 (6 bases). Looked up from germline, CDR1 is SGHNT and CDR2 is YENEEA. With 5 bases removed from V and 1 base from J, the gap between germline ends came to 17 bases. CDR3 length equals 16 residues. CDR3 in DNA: TGTGCCAGCAGCCAAGGACGGCAACAGGGGAACACTGAAGCTTTCTTT. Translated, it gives CASSQGRQQGNTEAFF.

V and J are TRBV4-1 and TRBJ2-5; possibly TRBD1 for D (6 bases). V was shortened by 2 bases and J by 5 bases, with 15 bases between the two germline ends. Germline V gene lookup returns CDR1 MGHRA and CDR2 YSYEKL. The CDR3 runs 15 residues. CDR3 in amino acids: CASSQLLGAEETQYF. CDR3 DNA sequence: TGCGCCAGCAGCCAATTGTTGGGGGCCGAGGAGACCCAGTACTTC.

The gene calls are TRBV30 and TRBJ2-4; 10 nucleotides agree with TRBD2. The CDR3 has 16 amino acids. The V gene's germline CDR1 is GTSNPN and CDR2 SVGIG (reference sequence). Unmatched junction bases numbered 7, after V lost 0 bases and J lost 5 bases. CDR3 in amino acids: CAWSVSFSGRENIQYF. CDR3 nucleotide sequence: TGTGCCTGGAGTGTAAGTTTCAGCGGGAGGGAAAACATTCAGTACTTC.

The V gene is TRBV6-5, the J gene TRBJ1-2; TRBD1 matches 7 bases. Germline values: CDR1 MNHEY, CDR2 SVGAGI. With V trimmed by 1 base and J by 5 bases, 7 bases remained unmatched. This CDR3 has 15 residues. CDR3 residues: CASSYLDRREYGYTF. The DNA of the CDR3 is TGTGCCAGCAGTTACTTGGACAGGCGAGAGTATGGCTACACCTTC.

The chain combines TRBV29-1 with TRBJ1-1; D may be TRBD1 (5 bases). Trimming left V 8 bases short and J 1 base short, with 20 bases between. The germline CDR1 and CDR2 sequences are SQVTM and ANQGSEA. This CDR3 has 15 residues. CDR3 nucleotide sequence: TGCAGCACTCGGGGGACGGAGGGGCAGAACACTGAAGCTTTCTTT. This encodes CSTRGTEGQNTEAFF. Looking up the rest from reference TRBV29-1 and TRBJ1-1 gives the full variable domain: SAVISQKPSRDICQRGTSLTIQCQVDSQVTMMFWYRQQPGQSLTLIATANQGSEATYESGFVIDKFPISRPNLTFSTLTVSNMSPEDSSIYLCSTRGTEGQNTEAFFGQGTRLTVV.

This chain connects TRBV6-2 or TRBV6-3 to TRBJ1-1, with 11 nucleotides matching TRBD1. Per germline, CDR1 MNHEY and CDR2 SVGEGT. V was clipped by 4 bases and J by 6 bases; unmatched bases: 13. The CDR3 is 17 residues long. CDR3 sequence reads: CASSWTRDRGRLSEAFF. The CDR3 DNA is TGTGCCAGCAGTTGGACACGGGACAGGGGGAGGTTGTCTGAAGCTTTCTTT.

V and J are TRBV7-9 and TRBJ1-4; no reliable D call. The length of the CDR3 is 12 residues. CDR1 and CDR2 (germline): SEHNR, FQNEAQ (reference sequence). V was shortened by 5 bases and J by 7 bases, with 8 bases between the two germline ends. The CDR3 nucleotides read TGTGCCAGCAGCCCGTCTGGTGAAAAACTGTTTTTT. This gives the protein CASSPSGEKLFF.

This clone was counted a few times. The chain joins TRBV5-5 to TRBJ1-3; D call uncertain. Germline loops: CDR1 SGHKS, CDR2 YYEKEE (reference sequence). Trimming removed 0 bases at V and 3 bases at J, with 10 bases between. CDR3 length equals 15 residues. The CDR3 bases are TGTGCCAGCAGCTTGGGCGGTAGTTTTGGAAACACCATATATTTT. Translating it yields CASSLGGSFGNTIYF.

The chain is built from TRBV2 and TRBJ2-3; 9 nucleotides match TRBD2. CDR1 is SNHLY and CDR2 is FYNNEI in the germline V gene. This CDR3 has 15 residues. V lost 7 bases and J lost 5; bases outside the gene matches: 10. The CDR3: CASNYGGRVRDTQYF. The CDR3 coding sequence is TGTGCCAGCAACTACGGCGGGAGGGTAAGAGATACGCAGTATTTT.

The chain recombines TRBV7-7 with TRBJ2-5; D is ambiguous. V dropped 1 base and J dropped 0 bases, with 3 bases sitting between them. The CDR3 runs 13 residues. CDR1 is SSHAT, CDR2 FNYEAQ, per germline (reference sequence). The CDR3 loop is CASSLEYQETQYF. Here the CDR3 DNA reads TGTGCCAGCAGCTTAGAGTACCAAGAGACCCAGTACTTC.

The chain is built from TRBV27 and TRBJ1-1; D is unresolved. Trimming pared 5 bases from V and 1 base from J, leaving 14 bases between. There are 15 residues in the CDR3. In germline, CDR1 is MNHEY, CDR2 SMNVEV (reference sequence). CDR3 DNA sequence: TGTGCCAGCAGTGCAATGGTAGAACCGAACACTGAAGCTTTCTTT. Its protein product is CASSAMVEPNTEAFF.

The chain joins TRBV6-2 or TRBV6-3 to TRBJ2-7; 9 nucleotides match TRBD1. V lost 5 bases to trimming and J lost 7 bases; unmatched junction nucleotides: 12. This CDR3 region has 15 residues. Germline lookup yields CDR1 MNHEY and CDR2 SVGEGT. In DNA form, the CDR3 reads TGTGCCAGCAGTCCAGCCCGACAGGGGGTCGAAGAGCAGTACTTC. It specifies CASSPARQGVEEQYF.

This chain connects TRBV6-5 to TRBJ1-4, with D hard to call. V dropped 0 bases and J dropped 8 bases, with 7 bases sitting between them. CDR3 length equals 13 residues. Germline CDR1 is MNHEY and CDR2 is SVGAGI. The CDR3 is CASSYSSREKLFF. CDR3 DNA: TGTGCCAGCAGTTACTCGAGTCGAGAAAAACTGTTTTTT.

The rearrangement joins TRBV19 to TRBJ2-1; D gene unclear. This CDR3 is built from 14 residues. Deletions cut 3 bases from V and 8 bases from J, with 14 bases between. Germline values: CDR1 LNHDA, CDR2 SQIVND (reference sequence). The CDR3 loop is CASSMYSPGDEQFF. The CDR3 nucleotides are TGTGCCAGTAGTATGTATTCTCCTGGGGATGAGCAGTTCTTC.